Listed below are T cell receptor beta chains from one sample, sequenced in a study of shared clonotypes between healthy human individuals. TCRdb keeps only in-frame clones here, not all; method: immunoSEQ multiplex PCR. This sample has some 900,000 clones, with 70% to 85% found just once. The source material was memory CD4+ T cells sorted from blood. The receptors come from a man aged 18 to 30 in good health. Both conserved end residues are part of each CDR3. Each record gives: V gene, clone size, J gene, D gene, CDR3 DNA, CDR3 protein. The D gene is left open where the match is weak. Expanded clones get a size class; other rows say once, few or many, or leave the size out.

>TRBV9|NA|TRBJ1-2|NA
TGTGCCAGCAGCGCTAGCCCCCTGGGAGGCTATGGCTACACCTTC
CASSASPLGGYGYTF
>TRBV18|NA|TRBJ2-3|NA
TGTGCCAGCTCACCACGAGGGGCAGATACGCAGTATTTT
CASSPRGADTQYF
>TRBV7-6|NA|TRBJ2-2|TRBD2
TGTGCCAGCAGCCCCACCGGCGGGGGGGCCAACACCGGGGAGCTGTTTTTT
CASSPTGGGANTGELFF
>TRBV19|NA|TRBJ1-2|NA
TGTGCCAGTAGGTCCCTTGGTCCGGCCGCTCAGGGCTACACCTTC
CASRSLGPAAQGYTF
>TRBV6-1|NA|TRBJ1-2|NA
TGTGCCAGCAGTGAGAAAGGGGGCTACACCTTC
CASSEKGGYTF
>TRBV2|NA|TRBJ2-4|TRBD2
TGTGCCAGCAGTGAAAGTAGCGGGAGACTCATTCAGTACTTC
CASSESSGRLIQYF
>TRBV2|NA|TRBJ2-5|NA
TGTGCCAGCAGTGACTGGTACCAAGAGACCCAGTACTTC
CASSDWYQETQYF
>TRBV19|many|TRBJ1-1|NA
TGTGCCAGTAGTATAGATCCAGGGTACACTGAAGCTTTCTTT
CASSIDPGYTEAFF
>TRBV28|NA|TRBJ1-4|TRBD1
TGTGCCAGCAGCCCGACAGGGGGCGTCAATGAAAAACTGTTTTTT
CASSPTGGVNEKLFF
>TRBV5-1|NA|TRBJ1-5|NA
TGCGCCAGCAGCTTAATACCGGATCAGCCCCAGCATTTT
CASSLIPDQPQHF
>TRBV2|NA|TRBJ2-7|NA
TGTGCCAGCAGAAGGTACTACGAGCAGTACTTC
CASRRYYEQYF
>TRBV6-5|NA|TRBJ1-2|TRBD1
TGTGCCAGCAGTTACTTAGCAGGGGGGGGCCATGGCTACACCTTC
CASSYLAGGGHGYTF
>TRBV5-6|NA|TRBJ1-4|NA
TGTGCCAGCAGCTTTGGTGGAGACGGCGAAAAACTGTTTTTT
CASSFGGDGEKLFF
>TRBV7-2|NA|TRBJ1-2|NA
TGTGCCAGCAGCTTCTCGACAGCTGGCTACACCTTC
CASSFSTAGYTF
>TRBV28|NA|TRBJ2-1|TRBD2
TGTGCCAGCAGTTCTGGACTAGCGGGACAGGCCGAGGGGTTCTTC
CASSSGLAGQAEGFF
>TRBV4-3|NA|TRBJ2-7|TRBD1
TGCGCCAGCAGCCGAGGACAGGGGGACCCCTACGAGCAGTACTTC
CASSRGQGDPYEQYF
>TRBV27|NA|TRBJ2-1|NA
TGTGCCAGCAGCATCCCGGGACTCGGGAACAATGAGCAGTTCTTC
CASSIPGLGNNEQFF
>TRBV6-6|NA|TRBJ2-7|TRBD1
TGTGCCAGCAGTTCGGCAGGGGGTCAGTACTTC
CASSSAGGQYF
>TRBV4-1|NA|TRBJ1-2|NA
TGCGCCAGCAGCCAAGTACTCTCGGGGATCGATGGCTACACCTTC
CASSQVLSGIDGYTF
>TRBV5-1|NA|TRBJ2-2|NA
TGCGCCAGCAGCTTCGGGGAACCGACCGGGGAGCTGTTTTTT
CASSFGEPTGELFF
>TRBV14|NA|TRBJ1-3|NA
TGTGCCAGCAGCCAAGATTCTACAGGAAACACCATATATTTT
CASSQDSTGNTIYF
>TRBV6-4|NA|TRBJ1-3|NA
TGTGCCAGCAGTGACTCGCCAGCAAACCTGATCTCTGGAAACACCATATATTTT
CASSDSPANLISGNTIYF
>TRBV5-1|once|TRBJ1-4|NA
TGCGCCAGCAGGGAACAGGGAGCAACTAATGAAAAACTGTTTTTT
CASREQGATNEKLFF
>TRBV5-4|NA|TRBJ1-5|TRBD1
TGTGCCAGCAGTTACGACAGGGATCAGCCCCAGCATTTT
CASSYDRDQPQHF
>TRBV5-4|NA|TRBJ1-1|TRBD1
TGTGCCAGCAGCTTGGGGGGGACAGGAGCAACCACTGAAGCTTTCTTT
CASSLGGTGATTEAFF
>TRBV5-3|NA|TRBJ1-5|TRBD1
TGTGCCAGAAGCATTGACTCCCCGGGACAGGGGAATCAGCCCCAGCATTTT
CARSIDSPGQGNQPQHF